This TCR beta chain was identified in a study of beta chain features in type 1 diabetes. At the level of the study: Sorted cells from all samples, numbering 107,917,701, were examined.

The study, taken as a whole, reports: Type 1 diabetes patients had VDJ junctions that carried fewer insertions and more deletions. A greater similarity of naive, central memory and Treg TCRB repertoires was seen among patients than among healthy donors.

The V end lost 3 bases, the J end lost 4 bases, and 10 bases lay between the germline ends. CDR3 length: 14 amino acids. The germline gives CDR1 MGHRA, CDR2 YSYEKL. This clone came up a few times. Its antigen is unknown. The sequenced template was cDNA made from the entire isolated RNA. Generated by immunoSEQ multiplex PCR, the TCRdb table keeps only in-frame clones and is missing some. The data contain some 150,000 clones, 6.9% of them seen just once; the ten biggest clones take up roughly 1.4%. The source material was central memory CD4+ T cells from blood. The receptor's source is a woman aged 25 to 39 in good health. The rearrangement uses TRBV4-1 and TRBJ2-1, with D perhaps matching TRBD1 (5 bases). The CDR3 coding sequence is TGCGCCAGCAGCCAGACAGCCAGTTACAATGAGCAGTTCTTC. It yields the protein CASSQTASYNEQFF.